The text below deals with one TCR beta chain. These data originate in a study of metastatic and nonmetastatic thyroid tumors. The wider study: It was across blood and tumor or nodule tissue from malignant and benign thyroid patients that repertoires were compared.

Authors' processing steps: A papillary thyroid cancer distant-metastasis classifier was built from CDR3 differences across clinicopathological groups. Through MiXCR, TCRdb re-clonotyped the PCR reads. The V and J calls and clone size are TCRdb's, not the authors'. The sample has roughly 8,900 clones, over 25% seen once. Germline V lookup: CDR1 DFQATT, CDR2 SNEGSKA (reference sequence). Germline trimming cut 5 bases from V and 11 bases from J; bases unmatched to any gene: 12. The CDR3 is 13 amino acids. No treatment had been given to any patient before thyroid surgery. The source material was adjacent normal tissue. The clonotype comes from a female donor with papillary thyroid cancer or a benign thyroid nodule (not recorded which). Some clones in this sample may be carry-over from other donors' samples. V is TRBV20-1 and J is TRBJ2-7, with 10 bases fitting TRBD2. CDR3 sequence: CSADMTSGWVEYF. Here the CDR3 DNA reads TGCAGTGCTGACATGACTAGCGGGTGGGTGGAGTACTTC.